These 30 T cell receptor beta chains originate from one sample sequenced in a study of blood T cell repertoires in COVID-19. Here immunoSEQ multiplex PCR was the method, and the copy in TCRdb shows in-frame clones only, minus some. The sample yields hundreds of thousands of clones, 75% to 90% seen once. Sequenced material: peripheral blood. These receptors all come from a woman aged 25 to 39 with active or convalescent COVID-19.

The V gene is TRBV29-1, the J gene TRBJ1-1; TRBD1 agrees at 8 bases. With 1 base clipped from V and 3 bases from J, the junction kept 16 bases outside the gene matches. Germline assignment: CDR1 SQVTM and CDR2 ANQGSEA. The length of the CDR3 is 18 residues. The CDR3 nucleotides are TGCAGCGTTGAAGCCGGGACAGGCAAACAACCCCTCGACACTGAAGCTTTCTTT. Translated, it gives CSVEAGTGKQPLDTEAFF.

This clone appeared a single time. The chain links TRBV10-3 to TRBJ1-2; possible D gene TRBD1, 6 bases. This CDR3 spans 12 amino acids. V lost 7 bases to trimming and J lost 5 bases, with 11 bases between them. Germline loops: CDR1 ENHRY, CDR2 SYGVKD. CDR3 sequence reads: CAINRDEYGYTF. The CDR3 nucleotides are TGTGCCATCAACAGGGATGAGTATGGCTACACCTTC.

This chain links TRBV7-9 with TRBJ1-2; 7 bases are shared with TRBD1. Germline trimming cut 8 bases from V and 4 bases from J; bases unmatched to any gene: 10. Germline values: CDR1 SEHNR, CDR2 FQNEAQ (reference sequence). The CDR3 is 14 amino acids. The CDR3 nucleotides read TGTGCCAGCGGAGGACAGGCGATGACCTATGGCTACACCTTC. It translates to CASGGQAMTYGYTF.

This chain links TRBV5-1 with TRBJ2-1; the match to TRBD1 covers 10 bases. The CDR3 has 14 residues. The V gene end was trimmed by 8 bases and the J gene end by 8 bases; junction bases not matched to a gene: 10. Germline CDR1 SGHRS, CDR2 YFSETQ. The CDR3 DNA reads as TGCGCCAGTAGTCCGGGACAGGGGCTTGATGAGCAGTTCTTC. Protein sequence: CASSPGQGLDEQFF.

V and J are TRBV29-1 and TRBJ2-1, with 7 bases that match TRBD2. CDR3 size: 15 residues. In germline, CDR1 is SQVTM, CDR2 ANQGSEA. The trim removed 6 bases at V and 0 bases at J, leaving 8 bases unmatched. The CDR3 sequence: CSVGREASSYNEQFF. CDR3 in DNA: TGCAGCGTGGGGAGGGAGGCAAGCTCCTACAATGAGCAGTTCTTC.

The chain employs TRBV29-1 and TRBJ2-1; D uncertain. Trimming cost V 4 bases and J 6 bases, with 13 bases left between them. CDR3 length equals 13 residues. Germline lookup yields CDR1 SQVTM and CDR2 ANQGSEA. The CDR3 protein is CSVVEYRSNEQFF. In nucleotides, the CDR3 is TGCAGCGTTGTGGAGTATAGATCCAATGAGCAGTTCTTC.

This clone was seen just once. CDR3 nucleotide sequence: TGTGCCAGCAGCTTAAGGGGGACCCTTATTGGTAATTCACCCCTCCACTTT. Translating gives CASSLRGTLIGNSPLHF. The genes are TRBV7-9 and TRBJ1-6, with D maybe TRBD1 (6 bases). Trimming took off 2 bases at V and 6 bases at J, with 17 bases between the two ends. The CDR3 length is 17 residues. Germline loops: CDR1 SEHNR, CDR2 FQNEAQ (reference sequence).

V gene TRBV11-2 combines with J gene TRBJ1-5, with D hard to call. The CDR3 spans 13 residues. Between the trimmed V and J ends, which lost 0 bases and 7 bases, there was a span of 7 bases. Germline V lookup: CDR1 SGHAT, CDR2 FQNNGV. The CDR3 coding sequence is TGTGCCAGCAGCTTAGACAGGTCGCAGCCCCAGCATTTT. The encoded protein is CASSLDRSQPQHF.

The CDR3 DNA reads TGCGCCAGCAGCGGAACCCTAGCGGGAGGGCCGGAGACCCAGTACTTC. This translates into CASSGTLAGGPETQYF. V usage is TRBV5-1 and J usage is TRBJ2-5, with 12 bases lining up with TRBD2. The germline CDR1 and CDR2 sequences are SGHRS and YFSETQ. With V trimmed by 4 bases and J by 5 bases, 9 bases remained unmatched. The CDR3 has 16 residues.

CDR3 sequence: CASSEWDNSYEQYF. The CDR3 DNA reads as TGTGCCAGCAGTGAATGGGACAACTCCTACGAGCAGTACTTC. The V and J genes are TRBV6-1 and TRBJ2-7; perhaps TRBD1 as D (6 bases). V dropped 2 bases and J dropped 0 bases, with 8 bases sitting between them. The CDR3 runs to 14 residues. Germline V lookup: CDR1 MNHNS, CDR2 SASEGT.

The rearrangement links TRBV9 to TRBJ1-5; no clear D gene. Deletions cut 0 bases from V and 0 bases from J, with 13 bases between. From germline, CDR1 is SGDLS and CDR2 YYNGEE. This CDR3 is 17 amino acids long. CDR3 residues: CASSVGWETTSNQPQHF. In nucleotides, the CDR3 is TGTGCCAGCAGCGTAGGGTGGGAGACCACTAGCAATCAGCCCCAGCATTTT.

The CDR3 nucleotides are TGTGCCAGCAGTTTCAGGGGGCCCCACACTGAAGCTTTCTTT. Its translation: CASSFRGPHTEAFF. The chain recombines TRBV27 with TRBJ1-1, with TRBD1 identical over 8 bases. CDR3 length: 14 amino acids. The V segment lost 3 bases and the J segment 3 bases; nucleotides outside the gene matches: 3. CDR1 and CDR2 (germline): MNHEY, SMNVEV (reference sequence).

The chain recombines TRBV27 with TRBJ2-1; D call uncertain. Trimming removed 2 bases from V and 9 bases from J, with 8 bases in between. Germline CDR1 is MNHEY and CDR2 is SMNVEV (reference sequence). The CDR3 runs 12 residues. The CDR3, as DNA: TGTGCCAGCAGTTTAAGGTCTAGTGAGCAGTTCTTC. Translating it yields CASSLRSSEQFF.

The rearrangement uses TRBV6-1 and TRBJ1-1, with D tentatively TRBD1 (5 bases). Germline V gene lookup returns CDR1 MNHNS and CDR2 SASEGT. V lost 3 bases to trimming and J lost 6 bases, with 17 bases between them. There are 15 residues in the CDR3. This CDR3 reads CASSDITGGAAEAFF. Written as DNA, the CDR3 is TGTGCCAGCAGTGATATAACAGGTGGGGCCGCTGAAGCTTTCTTT.

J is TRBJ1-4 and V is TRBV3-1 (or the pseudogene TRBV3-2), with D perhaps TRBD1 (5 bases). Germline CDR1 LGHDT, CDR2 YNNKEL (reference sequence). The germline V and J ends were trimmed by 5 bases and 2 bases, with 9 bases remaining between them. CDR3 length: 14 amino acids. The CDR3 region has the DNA TGTGCCAGCAGCGCCCGGGGGACTAATGAAAAACTGTTTTTT. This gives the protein CASSARGTNEKLFF.

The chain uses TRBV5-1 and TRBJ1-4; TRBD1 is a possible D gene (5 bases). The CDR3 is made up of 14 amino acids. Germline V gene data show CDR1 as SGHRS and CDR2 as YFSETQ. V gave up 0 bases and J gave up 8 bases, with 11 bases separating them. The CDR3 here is CASSLGSGNEKLFF. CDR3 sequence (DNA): TGCGCCAGCAGCTTGGGATCAGGGAACGAAAAACTGTTTTTT. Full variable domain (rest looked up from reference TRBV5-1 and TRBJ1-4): KAGVTQTPRYLIKTRGQQVTLSCSPISGHRSVSWYQQTPGQGLQFLFEYFSETQRNKGNFPGRFSGRQFSNSRSEMNVSTLELGDSALYLCASSLGSGNEKLFFGSGTQLSVL.

CDR3 coding DNA: TGTGCCAGCAGCACCCCAAAACCGGGACAGGGGGTTCTTGGCTACACCTTC. Its translation: CASSTPKPGQGVLGYTF. The rearrangement uses TRBV21-1 and TRBJ1-2; TRBD1 is the table's D call and was not checked against the DNA. TRBV21-1 is tagged as a pseudogene. The CDR3 is made up of 17 amino acids.

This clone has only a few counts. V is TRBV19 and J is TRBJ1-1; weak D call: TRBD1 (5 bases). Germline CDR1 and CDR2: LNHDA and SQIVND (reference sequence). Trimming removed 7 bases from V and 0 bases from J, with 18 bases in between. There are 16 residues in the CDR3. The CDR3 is CASMGRGSFLNTEAFF. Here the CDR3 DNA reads TGTGCCAGTATGGGGCGGGGTAGCTTTCTGAACACTGAAGCTTTCTTT.

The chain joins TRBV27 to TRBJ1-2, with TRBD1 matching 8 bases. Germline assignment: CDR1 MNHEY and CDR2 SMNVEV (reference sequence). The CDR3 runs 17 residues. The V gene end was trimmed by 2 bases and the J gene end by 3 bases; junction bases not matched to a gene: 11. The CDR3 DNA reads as TGTGCCAGCAGTTTAACCCAGACAGGGGATCGGGACTATGGCTACACCTTC. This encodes CASSLTQTGDRDYGYTF.

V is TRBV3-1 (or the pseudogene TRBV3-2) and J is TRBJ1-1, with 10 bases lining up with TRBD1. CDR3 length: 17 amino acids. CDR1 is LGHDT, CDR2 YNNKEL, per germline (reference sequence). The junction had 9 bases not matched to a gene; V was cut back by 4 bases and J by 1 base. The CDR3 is CASSPVPGQGTNTEAFF. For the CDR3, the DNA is TGTGCCAGCAGCCCTGTCCCGGGACAGGGGACGAACACTGAAGCTTTCTTT.

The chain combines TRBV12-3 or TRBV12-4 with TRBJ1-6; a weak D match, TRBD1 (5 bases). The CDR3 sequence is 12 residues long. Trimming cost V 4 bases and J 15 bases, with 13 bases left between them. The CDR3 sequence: CASSSGAMILHF. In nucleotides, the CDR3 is TGTGCCAGCAGTTCTGGGGCCATGATCCTCCACTTT.

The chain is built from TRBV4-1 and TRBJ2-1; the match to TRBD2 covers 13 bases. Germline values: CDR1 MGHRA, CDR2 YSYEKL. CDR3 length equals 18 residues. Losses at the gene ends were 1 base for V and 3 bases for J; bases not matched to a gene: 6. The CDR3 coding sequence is TGCGCCAGCAGCCAAGGGGTAGGGACTAGCGGGGACTACAATGAGCAGTTCTTC. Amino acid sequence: CASSQGVGTSGDYNEQFF.

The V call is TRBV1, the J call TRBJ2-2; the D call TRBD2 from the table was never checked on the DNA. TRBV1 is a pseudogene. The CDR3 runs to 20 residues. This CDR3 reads CTSSQDNGLAGEECTGELFF. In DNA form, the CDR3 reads TGCACCAGCAGCCAAGATAATGGGCTAGCGGGAGAAGAGTGCACCGGGGAGCTGTTTTTT.

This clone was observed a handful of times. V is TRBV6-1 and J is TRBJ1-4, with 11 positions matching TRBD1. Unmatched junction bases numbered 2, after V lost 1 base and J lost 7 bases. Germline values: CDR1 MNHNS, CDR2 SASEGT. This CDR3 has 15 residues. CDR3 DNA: TGTGCCAGCAGTGAAGGGACAGGGGGCTTTGAAAAACTGTTTTTT. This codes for CASSEGTGGFEKLFF.

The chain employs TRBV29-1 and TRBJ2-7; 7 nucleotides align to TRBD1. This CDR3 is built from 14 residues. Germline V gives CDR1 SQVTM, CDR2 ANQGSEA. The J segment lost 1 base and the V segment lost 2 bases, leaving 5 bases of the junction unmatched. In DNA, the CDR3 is TGCAGCGTTGAATTATCAGGGGGATCCTACGAGCAGTACTTC. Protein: CSVELSGGSYEQYF.

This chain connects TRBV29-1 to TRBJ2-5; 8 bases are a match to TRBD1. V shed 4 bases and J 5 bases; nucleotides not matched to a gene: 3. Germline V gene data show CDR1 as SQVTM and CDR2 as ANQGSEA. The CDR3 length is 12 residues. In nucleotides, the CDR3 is TGCAGCGTTGGGACAGGGCGTGAGACCCAGTACTTC. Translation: CSVGTGRETQYF.

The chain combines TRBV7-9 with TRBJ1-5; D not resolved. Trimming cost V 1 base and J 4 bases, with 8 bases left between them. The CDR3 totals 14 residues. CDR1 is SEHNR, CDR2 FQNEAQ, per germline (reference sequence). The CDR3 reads CASSLGGQNQPQHF. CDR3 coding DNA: TGTGCCAGCAGCTTAGGAGGCCAGAATCAGCCCCAGCATTTT.

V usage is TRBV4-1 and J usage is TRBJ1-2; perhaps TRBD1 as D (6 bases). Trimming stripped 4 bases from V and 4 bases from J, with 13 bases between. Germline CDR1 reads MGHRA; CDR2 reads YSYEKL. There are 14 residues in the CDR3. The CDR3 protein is CASSPQGWGYGYTF. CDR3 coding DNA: TGCGCCAGCAGCCCACAGGGCTGGGGCTATGGCTACACCTTC.

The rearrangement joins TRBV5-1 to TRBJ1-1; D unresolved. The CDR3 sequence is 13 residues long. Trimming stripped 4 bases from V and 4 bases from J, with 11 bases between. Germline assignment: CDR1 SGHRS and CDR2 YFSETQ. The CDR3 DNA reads TGCGCCAGCAGCCGGGAGGGTCCCACTGAAGCTTTCTTT. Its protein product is CASSREGPTEAFF. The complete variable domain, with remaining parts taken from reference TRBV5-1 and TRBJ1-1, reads KAGVTQTPRYLIKTRGQQVTLSCSPISGHRSVSWYQQTPGQGLQFLFEYFSETQRNKGNFPGRFSGRQFSNSRSEMNVSTLELGDSALYLCASSREGPTEAFFGQGTRLTVV.

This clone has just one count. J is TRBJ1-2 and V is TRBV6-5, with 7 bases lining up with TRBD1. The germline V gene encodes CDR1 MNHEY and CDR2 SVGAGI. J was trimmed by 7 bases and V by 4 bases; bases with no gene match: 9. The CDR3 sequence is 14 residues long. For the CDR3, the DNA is TGTGCCAGCAGTTTTAAAGACAGGGACCCTGGCTACACCTTC. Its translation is CASSFKDRDPGYTF.